A selection of T cell receptor beta chains follows, all from one sample in a study of cytomegalovirus exposure and HLA in healthy donors. TCRdb's copy holds only in-frame clones and misses some; the assay was immunoSEQ multiplex PCR. The table has 120,000 or so clones, roughly four fifths seen once. The source material was PBMCs. The receptor set was obtained from a man aged 40-55 years in good health and CMV-seronegative. CDR3s include the opening cysteine and the closing phenylalanine or tryptophan. A D gene is named only where the DNA matches it firmly. Not all rows give a size; the values are once, few, many and, for expanded clones, a class.

J gene	clone size	V gene	D gene	CDR3 protein	CDR3 DNA
TRBJ1-4	.	TRBV5-1	TRBD1	CASSLETRGTGPLEKLFF	TGCGCCAGCAGCTTGGAGACAAGGGGGACAGGACCTTTGGAAAAACTGTTTTTT
TRBJ1-2	.	TRBV4-3	TRBD1	CASSRQGTFGYTF	TGCGCCAGCAGCCGACAGGGCACCTTTGGCTACACCTTC
TRBJ2-7	.	TRBV4-3	.	CASSQTSGVGEQYF	TGCGCCAGCAGCCAAACCTCGGGGGTTGGCGAGCAGTACTTC
TRBJ2-3	.	TRBV9	.	CASSVRNSDTQYF	TGTGCCAGCAGCGTAAGGAATAGCGATACGCAGTATTTT
TRBJ2-3	.	TRBV19	.	CASSPQVSTDTQYF	TGTGCCAGTAGTCCCCAGGTTAGCACAGATACGCAGTATTTT
TRBJ2-5	.	TRBV11-3	.	CASSQGQGGGQETQYF	TGTGCCAGCAGCCAAGGGCAGGGAGGCGGTCAGGAGACCCAGTACTTC
TRBJ2-3	.	TRBV4-3	.	CASSQDERDTQYF	TGCGCCAGCAGCCAAGATGAGAGAGATACGCAGTATTTT
TRBJ2-5	few	TRBV5-1	.	CASSLRRDSETQYF	TGCGCCAGCAGCTTGAGGAGGGATTCCGAGACCCAGTACTTC
TRBJ2-7	.	TRBV6-6	.	CASSYSRGTEQYF	TGTGCCAGCAGTTACTCGAGGGGGACCGAGCAGTACTTC
TRBJ2-1	.	TRBV5-1	TRBD1	CASSPGTALNNEQFF	TGCGCCAGCAGCCCCGGGACAGCTCTAAACAATGAGCAGTTCTTC
TRBJ1-2	.	TRBV7-9	TRBD1	CASSLEYPGGDGYTF	TGTGCCAGCAGCTTAGAATATCCAGGGGGAGATGGCTACACCTTC
TRBJ2-5	.	TRBV4-1	TRBD1	CASSPYGTEETQYF	TGCGCCAGCAGCCCGTACGGGACAGAAGAGACCCAGTACTTC
TRBJ2-5	.	TRBV5-1	.	CASSPERFQETQYF	TGCGCCAGCAGCCCCGAGCGGTTTCAAGAGACCCAGTACTTC
TRBJ1-4	.	TRBV6-6	TRBD1	CASIQRGQGTEKLFF	TGTGCCAGCATTCAGAGGGGACAGGGTACTGAAAAACTGTTTTTT
TRBJ2-1	.	TRBV27	.	CASAGAGEGYEQFF	TGTGCCAGTGCGGGGGCAGGGGAAGGTTATGAGCAGTTCTTC
TRBJ2-3	.	TRBV5-1	TRBD2	CASRGTAGGPDTQYF	TGCGCCAGCAGGGGGACGGCGGGAGGCCCAGATACGCAGTATTTT
TRBJ2-7	.	TRBV6-1	TRBD2	CASTPPGTSLEQYF	TGTGCCAGCACCCCTCCAGGGACTAGTTTGGAGCAGTACTTC
TRBJ1-2	once	TRBV10-2	.	CASSGSYGYTF	TGCGCCAGCAGTGGCAGCTATGGCTACACCTTC
TRBJ2-1	.	TRBV2	TRBD2	CASSRTGTGLAGVSSYNEQFF	TGTGCCAGCAGTCGGACAGGAACGGGACTAGCGGGAGTGAGCTCCTACAATGAGCAGTTCTTC
TRBJ2-5	.	TRBV2	.	CASSVRYQETQYF	TGTGCCAGCAGTGTACGGTACCAAGAGACCCAGTACTTC
TRBJ2-2	few	TRBV9	.	CATSVGGAHGELFF	TGTGCCACAAGCGTGGGGGGGGCCCACGGGGAGCTGTTTTTT
TRBJ2-5	.	TRBV10-2	.	CASSESTGRETQYF	TGCGCCAGCAGTGAGTCGACGGGTCGAGAGACCCAGTACTTC
TRBJ1-1	.	TRBV6-6	.	CASSDFGGADTEAFF	TGTGCCAGCAGCGATTTTGGGGGGGCGGACACTGAAGCTTTCTTT
TRBJ2-7	.	TRBV18	.	CASSPLTGNEQYF	TGTGCCAGCTCACCTCTCACAGGGAACGAGCAGTACTTC
TRBJ2-1	.	TRBV27	.	CASRAASSYNEQFF	TGTGCCAGCAGAGCAGCGAGCTCCTACAATGAGCAGTTCTTC